This T cell receptor beta chain was profiled in a study of cytomegalovirus exposure and HLA in healthy donors. Study results and limitations: In a later analysis, HLA-associated TCR beta chains were more clonally expanded than equally common others. In most subjects, TCR beta sequences reportedly gave accurate predictions of HLA-A and HLA-B alleles. A list of 150 to 200 TCR beta chains associated with cytomegalovirus was given. A later analysis reportedly found fewer N-insertions in an Asian-associated ancestry cluster than the approximately 700-donor mean.

A word on this clone: What it binds is unknown.

V lost 10 bases, J lost 7 bases, and 8 bases stayed unmatched. Germline CDR1 is MDHEN and CDR2 is SYDVKM. The CDR3 spans 12 residues. PCR amplification relied on 60 Vbeta primers (plus 13 Jbeta primers). The assay was immunoSEQ multiplex PCR, and TCRdb's table has in-frame clones only and misses some. The sample has about 190,000 clones, 80% to 90% seen once. Material for sequencing was PBMCs. The receptor was derived from a male donor in good health and CMV-seronegative. This chain links TRBV28 with TRBJ1-2, with 8 bases matching TRBD1. The CDR3 DNA sequence: TGTGCCACCAGGACAGGGCCGATTGGCTACACCTTC. Translated, it gives CATRTGPIGYTF.